This TCR beta chain was documented in a study of vaccination effects on CD4 cells after COVID-19. Antigen-specific CD4+ T cells were first expanded with viral peptide pools by the ViraFEST assay and only then sequenced. Subsequent to a culture period of around 10 days, CD4+ T cells were isolated. Vaccine recipients had no previous SARS-CoV-2 infection; their nucleocapsid antibodies were negative. Study results and limitations: There were few convalescent patients in the study and no early post-infection timepoints.

The CDR3 is 16 amino acids. In germline, CDR1 is MNHNY, CDR2 SVGAGI (reference sequence). After removal of 6 bases from V and 4 bases from J, the junction contained 10 bases not matched to a gene. As concerns this clone: Its antigen is unknown.

The repertoire was sequenced with immunoSEQ multiplex PCR; TCRdb's copy has only in-frame clones and lacks some. This sample has roughly 45,000 clones, with around 78% found just once. Sample: CD4+ T cells from PBMCs cultured with SARS-CoV-2 spike peptides, taken before COVID-19 vaccination. The clonotype was recovered from a human donor who received a COVID-19 vaccine. The chain uses TRBV6-6 and TRBJ2-2; 8 positions match TRBD1. This CDR3 is CASSQTTGATTGELFF. The CDR3 DNA reads TGTGCCAGCAGCCAAACGACAGGGGCGACCACCGGGGAGCTGTTTTTT.